This T cell receptor beta chain comes out of a study of identical twins. Germline-derived CDR1 and CDR2 are LGHDT and YNNKEL (reference sequence). The CDR3 length is 14 residues. With 0 bases removed from V and 3 bases from J, the gap between germline ends came to 7 bases. TCRdb re-called the 5' RACE reads with MiXCR, one entry per CDR3 protein. Of 350,000 or so distinct CDR3 sequences in the sample, over 9% were seen once. The same specimen was also included in a second study, on yellow fever vaccine responses in identical twins.

The chain combines TRBV3-1 with TRBJ2-3; maybe TRBD2 (6 bases). The source material was CD8+ T cells sorted from blood. The origin of this receptor is a woman under 30 in good health. This chain's CDR3 is CASSQESGTDTQYF. For the CDR3, the DNA is TGTGCCAGCAGCCAAGAGAGCGGGACAGATACGCAGTATTTT.